This entry lists 28 T cell receptor beta chains sequenced from one sample in a study of T-cell reconstitution after alpha-beta-depleted transplantation in children. TCRbeta library preparation incorporated unique molecular identifiers. From the PCR reads, TCRdb called clonotypes with MiXCR, one entry per CDR3 protein. The table lists some 390,000 distinct CDR3 sequences, roughly 22% of them singletons. Sequencing used PBMCs from the stem cell graft donor, obtained from the stem cell graft. The receptor source for this set is a human donor who donated a stem cell graft to a child with acute myeloid leukemia.

This clonotype was picked up many times. V gene TRBV29-1 combines with J gene TRBJ1-4, with D perhaps matching TRBD1 (5 bases). Trimming took off 6 bases at V and 8 bases at J, with 19 bases between the two ends. Germline V lookup: CDR1 SQVTM, CDR2 ANQGSEA. The CDR3 sequence is 14 residues long. CDR3 in amino acids: CSVLSRGAGEKLFF. The CDR3 nucleotides read TGCAGCGTCCTTTCGAGGGGAGCGGGCGAAAAACTGTTTTTT.

There are a few counts of this clonotype. J is TRBJ1-1 and V is TRBV12-3 or TRBV12-4; TRBD1 agrees at 7 bases. The CDR3 contains 15 residues. V was pared by 6 bases and J by 1 base, with 8 bases of the junction left unmatched. The CDR3 spells CASRVTGKRNTEAFF. CDR3 in DNA: TGTGCCAGCAGGGTGACAGGGAAACGGAACACTGAAGCTTTCTTT.

The chain joins TRBV20-1 to TRBJ2-7; 7 nucleotides match TRBD2. The junction had 8 bases not matched to a gene; V was cut back by 1 base and J by 2 bases. The CDR3 has 15 amino acids. From germline, CDR1 is DFQATT and CDR2 SNEGSKA (reference sequence). The CDR3 DNA sequence: TGCAGTGCTAGAGCAAGTTGGGAGGGGCCCTACGAGCAGTACTTC. It encodes CSARASWEGPYEQYF.

This clonotype was counted between two and nine times. The rearrangement joins TRBV7-6 to TRBJ2-1; perhaps TRBD2 as D (5 bases). The germline V and J ends were trimmed by 1 base and 8 bases, with 18 bases remaining between them. This CDR3 comprises 16 residues. Germline CDR1 is SGHVS and CDR2 is FNYEAQ. The CDR3 sequence is CASSLVGELASDEQFF. The CDR3, as DNA: TGTGCCAGCAGCTTAGTCGGGGAGTTGGCTTCCGATGAGCAGTTCTTC. The full variable domain, in which reference TRBV7-6 and TRBJ2-1 provide the parts outside the CDR3, is GAGVSQSPRYKVTKRGQDVALRCDPISGHVSLYWYRQALGQGPEFLTYFNYEAQQDKSGLPNDRFSAERPEGSISTLTIQRTEQRDSAMYRCASSLVGELASDEQFFGPGTRLTVL.

This clonotype was seen more than once but under ten times. J is TRBJ2-7 and V is TRBV10-2; D is unclear. The germline V gene has CDR1 WSHSY and CDR2 SAAADI. This CDR3 is built from 14 residues. Trimming took off 3 bases at V and 4 bases at J, with 13 bases between the two ends. The CDR3 DNA sequence: TGCGCCAGCAGTGACAAGAAGCCCCCGTACGAGCAGTACTTC. It codes for CASSDKKPPYEQYF.

This clonotype has at least ten counts. The chain couples TRBV9 to TRBJ2-3; 8 bases line up with TRBD2. There are 17 residues in the CDR3. Germline V gene data show CDR1 as SGDLS and CDR2 as YYNGEE. The V gene end was trimmed by 0 bases and the J gene end by 4 bases; junction bases not matched to a gene: 10. The CDR3 DNA sequence: TGTGCCAGCAGCGTAGTGGGGAGCGGGAGTTCCTCAGATACGCAGTATTTT. Translating it yields CASSVVGSGSSSDTQYF.

This chain connects TRBV4-2 to TRBJ2-1, with D tentatively TRBD2 (7 bases). The CDR3 runs 15 residues. Germline V gives CDR1 LGHNA, CDR2 YNFKEQ. The germline V and J ends were trimmed by 0 bases and 6 bases, with 12 bases remaining between them. In nucleotides, the CDR3 is TGTGCCAGCAGCCAAGAGGGGGGGGCGGGCAATGAGCAGTTCTTC. Residues: CASSQEGGAGNEQFF.

This clonotype was seen repeatedly, ten times or more. The genes are TRBV20-1 and TRBJ2-7; 7 bases line up with TRBD2. Germline CDR1 and CDR2: DFQATT and SNEGSKA (reference sequence). Unmatched junction bases numbered 5, after V lost 3 bases and J lost 3 bases. This CDR3 region has 13 residues. Written as DNA, the CDR3 is TGCAGTGCTAGGGCAGGACTAGTCTACGAGCAGTACTTC. Translating gives CSARAGLVYEQYF.

V gene TRBV27 combines with J gene TRBJ1-5, with 7 nucleotides matching TRBD1. V trimming: 5 bases; J trimming: 6 bases; junction bases outside the gene matches: 13. The CDR3 totals 16 residues. Germline V lookup: CDR1 MNHEY, CDR2 SMNVEV (reference sequence). The DNA for the CDR3 is TGTGCCAGCAGTACCAGACAGGGAGGGTTGAGTCAGCCCCAGCATTTT. It yields the protein CASSTRQGGLSQPQHF.

The chain is built from TRBV20-1 and TRBJ2-7, with D unresolved. Germline lookup yields CDR1 DFQATT and CDR2 SNEGSKA (reference sequence). This CDR3 is 13 amino acids long. V dropped 3 bases and J dropped 2 bases, with 11 bases sitting between them. The CDR3 loop reads CSASPSGTYEQYF. CDR3 DNA sequence: TGCAGTGCTAGCCCCTCAGGAACCTACGAGCAGTACTTC.

V gene TRBV2 combines with J gene TRBJ2-1; a possible D gene is TRBD1 (5 bases). The germline gives CDR1 SNHLY, CDR2 FYNNEI. V was clipped by 7 bases and J by 8 bases, with 9 bases between them. The CDR3 covers 11 residues. CDR3 amino acids: CASTRAHEQFF. In DNA, the CDR3 is TGTGCCAGCACCAGGGCCCATGAGCAGTTCTTC.

This clonotype has ten or more counts. The genes are TRBV20-1 and TRBJ2-2, with TRBD2 identical over 8 bases. V dropped 4 bases and J dropped 1; count of bases not matched to a gene: 2. From germline, CDR1 is DFQATT and CDR2 SNEGSKA (reference sequence). The length of the CDR3 is 14 residues. The CDR3 loop reads CSAKLAGNTGELFF. The CDR3 DNA sequence: TGCAGTGCTAAGCTAGCGGGGAACACCGGGGAGCTGTTTTTT.

This clonotype was seen ten or more times. V and J are TRBV20-1 and TRBJ2-1; D not certain. CDR3 length equals 15 residues. V was clipped by 0 bases and J by 5 bases, with 14 bases between them. The germline CDR1 and CDR2 sequences are DFQATT and SNEGSKA (reference sequence). The CDR3 region is CSARDLHKDHNEQFF. The CDR3 nucleotides read TGCAGTGCTAGAGATCTTCATAAAGACCACAATGAGCAGTTCTTC.

This rearrangement joins TRBV2 to TRBJ2-7, with 10 bases lining up with TRBD2. There are 14 residues in the CDR3. Unmatched junction bases numbered 8, after V lost 7 bases and J lost 5 bases. Germline assignment: CDR1 SNHLY and CDR2 FYNNEI. For the CDR3, the DNA is TGTGCCAGCAAAGCGGGAGGGCCGTTCGACGAGCAGTACTTC. Translation: CASKAGGPFDEQYF.

The rearrangement joins TRBV25-1 to TRBJ2-7; D not resolved. V lost 1 base and J lost 2, with 6 bases in between. This CDR3 spans 13 amino acids. CDR1 MGHDK and CDR2 SYGVNS come from the germline V gene. The CDR3 protein is CASSESAAYEQYF. The CDR3, as DNA: TGTGCCAGCAGTGAATCGGCAGCCTACGAGCAGTACTTC.

V and J are TRBV29-1 and TRBJ2-5; TRBD1 is a possible D gene (6 bases). Per the germline V gene, CDR1 is SQVTM and CDR2 is ANQGSEA. V shed 4 bases and J shed 0 bases, with 9 bases lying between them. CDR3 length equals 13 residues. In nucleotides, the CDR3 is TGCAGCGTTGTACCAGGGGACCAAGAGACCCAGTACTTC. Protein sequence: CSVVPGDQETQYF.

This clonotype was detected only a few times. The rearrangement joins TRBV29-1 to TRBJ1-2; tentative D call: TRBD1 (6 bases). Trimming removed 6 bases at V and 0 bases at J, with 14 bases between. The CDR3 is made up of 14 amino acids. In germline, CDR1 is SQVTM, CDR2 ANQGSEA. The CDR3 DNA sequence: TGCAGCGTACCAGACAGGACTACTAACTATGGCTACACCTTC. This translates into CSVPDRTTNYGYTF.

The chain has TRBV20-1 and TRBJ2-3; 7 bases fit TRBD2. The CDR3 runs 17 residues. Unmatched junction bases numbered 11, after V lost 1 base and J lost 1 base. CDR1 DFQATT and CDR2 SNEGSKA come from the germline V gene (reference sequence). The CDR3 nucleotides read TGCAGTGCTAGAGCAGCGGGAATTAGTTGGGGCACAGATACGCAGTATTTT. This encodes CSARAAGISWGTDTQYF.

Only a few counts were recorded for this clonotype. The chain carries TRBV27 and TRBJ2-7; maybe TRBD2 (5 bases). Trimming stripped 1 base from V and 1 base from J, with 11 bases between. This CDR3 is 15 amino acids long. Per germline, CDR1 MNHEY and CDR2 SMNVEV (reference sequence). This CDR3 reads CASSLLGDQSYEQYF. CDR3 bases: TGTGCCAGCAGTTTATTGGGAGATCAGTCCTACGAGCAGTACTTC.

The J gene is TRBJ1-1, the V gene TRBV29-1; 9 bases are shared with TRBD1. The CDR3 runs 16 residues. V dropped 4 bases and J dropped 0; count of bases not matched to a gene: 9. Germline V gene lookup returns CDR1 SQVTM and CDR2 ANQGSEA. CDR3 bases: TGCAGCGTTGGGAATTTGGGGACAGGGATGAACACTGAAGCTTTCTTT. It translates to CSVGNLGTGMNTEAFF.

This clonotype was found a few times. The chain combines TRBV29-1 with TRBJ2-2; 13 bases align to TRBD2. After removal of 4 bases from V and 5 bases from J, the junction contained 4 bases not matched to a gene. Germline-derived CDR1 and CDR2 are SQVTM and ANQGSEA. The CDR3 length is 15 residues. CDR3: CSVGPTSGRTGELFF. CDR3 sequence (DNA): TGCAGCGTTGGGCCGACTAGCGGGAGGACCGGGGAGCTGTTTTTT.

The V gene is TRBV11-2, the J gene TRBJ2-2; 7 bases are a match to TRBD1. CDR3 length: 14 amino acids. Germline CDR1 and CDR2: SGHAT and FQNNGV. Trimming removed 5 bases from V and 2 bases from J; junction bases left unmatched: 2. CDR3 sequence (DNA): TGTGCCAGCAGCGACAGGGTCAACACCGGGGAGCTGTTTTTT. This sequence encodes CASSDRVNTGELFF.

This clonotype has ten or more counts. This rearrangement joins TRBV20-1 to TRBJ2-3; 11 bases are a match to TRBD2. Germline lookup yields CDR1 DFQATT and CDR2 SNEGSKA (reference sequence). The CDR3 totals 15 residues. After removal of 5 bases from V and 2 bases from J, the junction contained 6 bases not matched to a gene. The CDR3 nucleotides read TGCAGTGCTCCGATAGCGGGAGGGCCCACAGATACGCAGTATTTT. Protein sequence: CSAPIAGGPTDTQYF.

This clonotype was seen at least ten times. The V call is TRBV27, the J call TRBJ2-1; 8 bases map to TRBD2. Trimming at V came to 2 bases and at J to 0 bases, leaving 3 bases not matched to a gene. The CDR3 is 16 amino acids. The germline V gene has CDR1 MNHEY and CDR2 SMNVEV (reference sequence). The CDR3 region has the DNA TGTGCCAGCAGTTTAAAGCGGGAGTACTCCTACAATGAGCAGTTCTTC. Residues: CASSLKREYSYNEQFF.

This chain connects TRBV3-1 to TRBJ2-1; 8 bases are shared with TRBD2. CDR3 size: 15 residues. Germline V lookup: CDR1 LGHDT, CDR2 YNNKEL (reference sequence). V dropped 4 bases and J dropped 4; count of bases not matched to a gene: 6. CDR3 DNA: TGTGCCAGCAGCCCGATTGGCGGGAGGTACAATGAGCAGTTCTTC. It codes for CASSPIGGRYNEQFF.

V is TRBV20-1 and J is TRBJ2-1; D gene uncertain. Germline CDR1 is DFQATT and CDR2 is SNEGSKA (reference sequence). The length of the CDR3 is 15 residues. Trimming removed 3 bases at V and 6 bases at J, with 18 bases between. The CDR3 here is CSASPLTLYLNEQFF. CDR3 coding DNA: TGCAGTGCTAGCCCCCTAACGCTTTATCTCAATGAGCAGTTCTTC.

CDR3 region: CASSEYRRGGEQYF. The CDR3 DNA sequence: TGTGCCAGCAGTGAATATAGGAGGGGAGGCGAGCAGTACTTC. The genes are TRBV25-1 and TRBJ2-7; D may be TRBD2 (6 bases). In germline, CDR1 is MGHDK, CDR2 SYGVNS. This CDR3 contains 14 residues. Trimming cost V 0 bases and J 6 bases, with 12 bases left between them.

This clonotype was seen a handful of times. The V call is TRBV12-3 or TRBV12-4, the J call TRBJ2-3, with 14 bases that match TRBD2. The CDR3 has 16 residues. Trimming cost V 5 bases and J 6 bases; bases outside gene matches: 7. The CDR3 loop is CASSLGLAGAGDTQYF. In nucleotides, the CDR3 is TGTGCCAGCAGTCTGGGACTAGCGGGAGCAGGGGATACGCAGTATTTT.